This passage covers 9 T cell receptor beta chains from one sample sequenced in a study of blood T cells in healthy people across ages. For the second PCR, which ran for roughly 7 to 11 cycles, a sample-barcoded 5' primer and a J-beta primer mix were used. TCRdb re-derived calls from the 5' RACE reads in MiXCR, one entry per CDR3 protein. The sample includes about 830,000 distinct CDR3 sequences, around two thirds of them seen just once. Material: blood. The receptors stem from a man younger than 45 in good health.

This clonotype has just a few counts. The junction departs from germline at one end; a sequencing error may be responsible. This chain joins TRBV18 and TRBJ2-3, with 7 bases matching TRBD1. Germline V gene sequence: CDR1 KGHSH, CDR2 LQKENI. CDR3 length equals 15 residues. The CDR3 spells CASSPPGQSTDTQYF. CDR3 sequence (DNA): TGTGCCAGCTCCCCACCGGGACAGAGCACAGATACGCAGTATTTT.

The rearrangement links TRBV20-1 to TRBJ2-5; D is possibly TRBD2 (6 bases). The CDR3 loop spans 14 amino acids. Germline CDR1 and CDR2: DFQATT and SNEGSKA (reference sequence). V lost 3 bases to trimming and J lost 1 base, with 12 bases between them. The CDR3 loop is CSARWAGPQETQYF. The CDR3 DNA reads TGCAGTGCTAGGTGGGCGGGGCCCCAAGAGACCCAGTACTTC.

A few counts support this clonotype. The J gene is TRBJ2-3, the V gene TRBV6-5; 8 bases match TRBD1. Trimming cost V 3 bases and J 4 bases; bases outside gene matches: 9. The CDR3 has 16 amino acids. The germline CDR1 and CDR2 sequences are MNHEY and SVGAGI. CDR3 in DNA: TGTGCCAGCAGTTATCGGGCAGGGGGCACGGCAGATACGCAGTATTTT. It specifies CASSYRAGGTADTQYF.

The chain links TRBV20-1 to TRBJ2-4; D is possibly TRBD1 (5 bases). The assigned J gene may be wrong: the sequence end matches TRBJ2-7 better. The CDR3 runs 10 residues. Germline V gene sequence: CDR1 DFQATT, CDR2 SNEGSKA (reference sequence). CDR3 nucleotide sequence: TGCAGTGCCCTAGGGGACGAGCAGTACTTC. It translates to CSALGDEQYF.

The DNA of the CDR3 is TGTGCCAGCAGTGATCGAAGGCGGGATGAGCAGTTCTTC. This sequence encodes CASSDRRRDEQFF. This chain joins TRBV6-2 or TRBV6-3 and TRBJ2-1; TRBD2 might be the D (5 bases). CDR3 length: 13 residues. The ends were cut back, 5 bases at V and 8 bases at J, with 13 bases in the middle. Germline assignment: CDR1 MNHEY and CDR2 SVGEGT.

V and J are TRBV25-1 and TRBJ1-5; 9 nucleotides match TRBD1. This CDR3 comprises 14 residues. Per the germline V gene, CDR1 is MGHDK and CDR2 is SYGVNS. Trimming cost V 4 bases and J 5 bases; bases outside gene matches: 3. CDR3 sequence (DNA): TGTGCCAGCAGTGCGGGACAGGGTTATCAGCCCCAGCATTTT. This gives the protein CASSAGQGYQPQHF.

The V call is TRBV9, the J call TRBJ1-6; the D is unclear. The V and J ends lost 4 bases and 7 bases respectively, with 12 bases between them. The CDR3 runs to 14 residues. Germline V gene lookup returns CDR1 SGDLS and CDR2 YYNGEE. CDR3 nucleotide sequence: TGTGCCAGCAGCTCCGAAGGGTGGAATTCACCCCTCCACTTT. The encoded protein is CASSSEGWNSPLHF. Drawing the rest from reference TRBV9 and TRBJ1-6, the complete variable domain is DSGVTQTPKHLITATGQRVTLRCSPRSGDLSVYWYQQSLDQGLQFLIQYYNGEERAKGNILERFSAQQFPDLHSELNLSSLELGDSALYFCASSSEGWNSPLHFGNGTRLTVT.

This clonotype occurred a few times. The chain links TRBV24-1 to TRBJ2-7, with D possibly being TRBD1 (5 bases). The V end lost 3 bases, the J end lost 4 bases, and 18 bases lay between the germline ends. Germline lookup yields CDR1 KGHDR and CDR2 SFDVKD. This CDR3 has 16 residues. CDR3 region: CATSDRAASGIYEQYF. CDR3 DNA sequence: TGTGCCACCAGTGATCGCGCGGCATCAGGGATTTACGAGCAGTACTTC.

The rearrangement uses TRBV29-1 and TRBJ2-7; TRBD2 agrees at 12 bases. The V gene's germline CDR1 is SQVTM and CDR2 ANQGSEA. J was trimmed by 5 bases and V by 3 bases; bases with no gene match: 2. The length of the CDR3 is 13 residues. In nucleotides, the CDR3 is TGCAGCGTTGAGACTAGCGGGGGCCACGAGCAGTACTTC. It encodes CSVETSGGHEQYF.